A selection of T cell receptor beta chains follows, all from one sample in a study of CD8 T cell repertoires and HIV-1 epitope variants. TCRdb's table, derived via immunoSEQ multiplex PCR, lists solely in-frame clones and lacks some. Here the sample spans roughly 6,000 clones, roughly two thirds being singletons. Antigens of these TCRs are unknown. Source material: cultured CD8+ T cells derived from PBMCs. These receptors came from a male donor with HIV. Both conserved end residues are part of each CDR3. The D gene is left open where the match is weak. Rows give clone size only sometimes, using once, few, many, or a class for an expanded clone.

clone_size	v_call	j_call	d_call	cdr3_aa	cdr3_nt
-	TRBV7-9	TRBJ2-7	TRBD2	CASRGGGASEQYF	TGTGCCAGCAGAGGCGGGGGGGCCAGCGAGCAGTACTTC
once	TRBV28	TRBJ1-2	-	CASSSPPEGHYGYTF	TGTGCCAGCAGTTCCCCTCCGGAGGGGCACTATGGCTACACCTTC
once	TRBV28	TRBJ2-3	TRBD2	CASSLSGLAVGVGGTDTQYF	TGTGCCAGCAGTTTAAGCGGACTAGCGGTAGGGGTGGGCGGCACAGATACGCAGTATTTT
-	TRBV2	TRBJ1-1	TRBD1	CASRTGGGLGAEAFF	TGTGCCAGCAGGACAGGGGGTGGCCTGGGCGCTGAAGCTTTCTTT
once	TRBV7-9	TRBJ1-4	-	CASSFRVGDEKLFF	TGTGCCAGCAGCTTTCGGGTTGGAGATGAAAAACTGTTTTTT
few	TRBV28	TRBJ2-7	-	CASSPGLNSYEQYF	TGTGCCAGCAGCCCCGGACTGAACTCCTACGAGCAGTACTTC
-	TRBV28	TRBJ2-1	-	CASSLLNILRERDNEQFF	TGTGCCAGCAGTTTATTGAACATATTAAGAGAACGGGACAATGAGCAGTTCTTC
few	TRBV5-4	TRBJ2-7	TRBD1	CASSLGTGAREEQYF	TGTGCCAGCAGCTTGGGGACAGGGGCGCGGGAAGAGCAGTACTTC
-	TRBV14	TRBJ2-7	-	CASSPPNHEQYF	TGTGCCAGCAGCCCCCCCAACCACGAGCAGTACTTC
-	TRBV7-9	TRBJ2-5	TRBD2	CASSLLRDYPRRETQYF	TGTGCCAGCAGCTTATTACGGGACTATCCCCGCCGAGAGACCCAGTACTTC